Listed here are 23 T cell receptor beta chains from one sample, sequenced in a study of blood T cells in healthy people across ages. Combining a sample-barcoded 5' primer with a J-beta primer mix, a second PCR ran for roughly 6 to 12 cycles. TCRdb used MiXCR to reprocess the 5' RACE reads, holding one entry per CDR3 protein. Altogether about 1,500,000 distinct CDR3 sequences are present, 28% being singletons, with the ten largest covering 7% to 9%. The sample taken for sequencing was blood. These receptors were taken from a woman under 40 in good health.

This rearrangement joins TRBV20-1 to TRBJ2-7, with a tentative D call TRBD1 (5 bases). Trimming left V 6 bases short and J 1 base short, with 10 bases between. CDR1 is DFQATT, CDR2 SNEGSKA, per germline (reference sequence). CDR3 length equals 12 residues. CDR3 in DNA: TGCAGTGCCTCAGGGATATCCTACGAGCAGTACTTC. This encodes CSASGISYEQYF.

As regards this clonotype: One end of the junction is discordant with germline, which a read error may explain. The gene calls are TRBV7-9 and TRBJ1-2; no clear D. Germline CDR1 SEHNR, CDR2 FQNEAQ (reference sequence). The CDR3 is 12 amino acids. CDR3 region: CSSSPIMAGYTF. CDR3 DNA: TGTTCCAGCAGCCCCATAATGGCTGGCTACACCTTC.

This clonotype was seen a handful of times. The rearrangement joins TRBV7-2 to TRBJ2-5; either TRBD1 or TRBD2 may supply D (5 bases each). The ends were cut back, 5 bases at V and 1 base at J, with 14 bases in the middle. This CDR3 contains 15 residues. The germline CDR1 and CDR2 sequences are SGHTA and FQGNSA. CDR3 DNA: TGTGCCAGCAGCCCCATGGGGACCCTCCAAGAGACCCAGTACTTC. This gives the protein CASSPMGTLQETQYF. Combining the CDR3 with reference TRBV7-2 and TRBJ2-5 gives the whole variable domain GAGVSQSPSNKVTEKGKDVELRCDPISGHTALYWYRQSLGQGLEFLIYFQGNSAPDKSGLPSDRFSAERTGGSVSTLTIQRTQQEDSAVYLCASSPMGTLQETQYFGPGTRLLVL.

This clonotype showed up many times. J is TRBJ1-2 and V is TRBV5-1, with D uncertain. Germline V gene sequence: CDR1 SGHRS, CDR2 YFSETQ. V gave up 1 base and J gave up 8 bases, with 15 bases separating them. The CDR3 has 14 amino acids. The DNA for the CDR3 is TGCGCCAGCAGCTTGTCTTTGAGGCCGCCGGGCTACACCTTC. Translation: CASSLSLRPPGYTF.

The chain carries TRBV18 and TRBJ2-4; TRBD2 is a possible D gene (5 bases). Deletions cut 2 bases from V and 13 bases from J, with 12 bases between. CDR1 and CDR2 (germline): KGHSH, LQKENI. The CDR3 runs 12 residues. The DNA for the CDR3 is TGTGCCAGCTCACCAAGTCAGTGGGAGCAGTACTTC. It translates to CASSPSQWEQYF.

The chain is built from TRBV7-2 and TRBJ1-3; D possibly corresponds to TRBD1 (5 bases). From germline, CDR1 is SGHTA and CDR2 FQGNSA. The CDR3 is made up of 16 amino acids. The V and J ends lost 5 bases and 0 bases respectively, with 14 bases between them. CDR3 DNA: TGTGCCAGCAGCCTACCAGGGTTGGCCTCTGGAAACACCATATATTTT. Its translation is CASSLPGLASGNTIYF.

V gene TRBV5-1 combines with J gene TRBJ2-1, with 12 bases aligning to TRBD2. The CDR3 totals 17 residues. The V gene's germline CDR1 is SGHRS and CDR2 YFSETQ. The J segment lost 9 bases and the V segment lost 7 bases, leaving 17 bases of the junction unmatched. This CDR3 reads CASATGTSSGGAGEQFF. The CDR3 region has the DNA TGCGCCAGCGCGACAGGTACTTCTAGCGGGGGGGCCGGTGAGCAGTTCTTC.

The CDR3 sequence: CASSEAGTGIGQPQHF. The CDR3 region has the DNA TGTGCCAGCAGTGAAGCGGGGACAGGGATCGGTCAGCCCCAGCATTTT. The chain links TRBV2 to TRBJ1-5, with 9 bases that match TRBD1. Looked up from germline, CDR1 is SNHLY and CDR2 is FYNNEI. V shed 0 bases, J shed 6 bases, and the junction held 6 bases outside the gene matches. The CDR3 has 16 amino acids.

This clonotype was seen only a few times. The chain couples TRBV12-3 or TRBV12-4 to TRBJ2-1, with 12 bases identical to TRBD2. The CDR3 has 15 amino acids. J gave up 8 bases and V 1 base, and 3 bases lay outside the gene matches. In nucleotides, the CDR3 is TGTGCCAGCAGTTTAGGGACTAGCGGGGCTGATGAGCAGTTCTTC. Protein sequence: CASSLGTSGADEQFF.

This clonotype occurred a few times. This chain connects TRBV10-2 to TRBJ2-1; 7 positions agree with TRBD2. The CDR3 spans 14 residues. Germline V CDR1 and CDR2: WSHSY, SAAADI. With 0 bases clipped from V and 9 bases from J, the junction kept 5 bases outside the gene matches. The CDR3 spells CASSESGGSGEQFF. The CDR3 bases are TGCGCCAGCAGTGAGTCAGGCGGGAGCGGTGAGCAGTTCTTC.

The V gene is TRBV18, the J gene TRBJ2-7; D is unresolved. The CDR3 has 16 amino acids. V lost 1 base and J 0 bases, leaving 13 bases between the germline ends. From germline, CDR1 is KGHSH and CDR2 LQKENI. CDR3 sequence reads: CASSPQRRRSSYEQYF. CDR3 bases: TGTGCCAGCTCACCACAACGTCGACGAAGCTCCTACGAGCAGTACTTC.

The chain joins TRBV5-1 to TRBJ2-2, with a weak D call TRBD1 (6 bases). Trimming cost V 6 bases and J 0 bases, with 9 bases left between them. This CDR3 has 14 amino acids. The germline CDR1 and CDR2 sequences are SGHRS and YFSETQ. CDR3 in DNA: TGCGCCAGCAAAGGACAGACGAACACCGGGGAGCTGTTTTTT. It is translated as CASKGQTNTGELFF.

J is TRBJ2-7 and V is TRBV30; 9 positions agree with TRBD1. The CDR3 sequence is 14 residues long. CDR1 GTSNPN and CDR2 SVGIG come from the germline V gene (reference sequence). The ends lost 2 bases at V and 2 bases at J; junction bases unmatched: 4. The CDR3 loop is CAWSRGQGAYEQYF. In DNA, the CDR3 is TGTGCCTGGAGTAGGGGACAGGGCGCCTACGAGCAGTACTTC.

The chain carries TRBV20-1 and TRBJ2-5, with D perhaps matching TRBD1 (6 bases). V was shortened by 3 bases and J by 5 bases, with 13 bases between the two germline ends. This CDR3 spans 13 amino acids. Germline CDR1 DFQATT, CDR2 SNEGSKA (reference sequence). For the CDR3, the DNA is TGCAGTGCTAGTGGCTGGCAGGGGGAGACCCAGTACTTC. This codes for CSASGWQGETQYF.

The J gene is TRBJ2-1, the V gene TRBV10-1; 10 nucleotides agree with TRBD1. Looked up from germline, CDR1 is WNHNN and CDR2 is SYGVQD (reference sequence). The CDR3 covers 19 residues. Unmatched junction bases numbered 22, after V lost 6 bases and J lost 8 bases. CDR3 sequence reads: CASRRVGQGSSMGVDEQFF. CDR3 sequence (DNA): TGCGCCAGCAGAAGGGTGGGACAGGGGTCCTCGATGGGTGTGGATGAGCAGTTCTTC.

Turning to this clonotype: At one boundary the junction diverges from the germline segment, which might be a read error. The chain recombines TRBV18 with TRBJ2-5; no definite D call. Per the germline V gene, CDR1 is KGHSH and CDR2 is LQKENI. The CDR3 sequence is 13 residues long. For the CDR3, the DNA is TGTGCCAGCTCACCATACCCAGAAGATACCCAGTACTTC. Amino acid sequence: CASSPYPEDTQYF.

This clonotype occurred a few times. This chain connects TRBV12-3 or TRBV12-4 to TRBJ1-2, with a weak D call TRBD1 (6 bases). CDR3 size: 13 residues. Trimming took 5 bases from V and 7 from J, leaving 14 bases between them. CDR3 bases: TGTGCCAGCAGTACAGGGATCGGTGCTGGCTACACCTTC. Amino acids: CASSTGIGAGYTF.

The V and J genes are TRBV18 and TRBJ1-4; TRBD1 might be the D (5 bases). CDR3 size: 16 residues. Trimming cost V 2 bases and J 3 bases, with 13 bases left between them. Germline V gene lookup returns CDR1 KGHSH and CDR2 LQKENI. Written as DNA, the CDR3 is TGTGCCAGCTCACCAAACAGGTTGTCACCTAATGAAAAACTGTTTTTT. Its translation is CASSPNRLSPNEKLFF.

This clonotype came up many times. The rearrangement uses TRBV4-3 and TRBJ2-7, with 7 bases fitting TRBD1. The V gene end was trimmed by 4 bases and the J gene end by 3 bases; junction bases not matched to a gene: 6. Germline loops: CDR1 LGHNA, CDR2 YSLEER. The CDR3 totals 14 residues. The CDR3 is CASSPKGALYEQYF. Written as DNA, the CDR3 is TGCGCCAGCAGCCCTAAGGGGGCCCTCTACGAGCAGTACTTC.

V gene TRBV2 combines with J gene TRBJ1-1; 7 positions agree with TRBD1. Losses at the gene ends were 5 bases for V and 5 bases for J; bases not matched to a gene: 8. The CDR3 runs to 14 residues. The germline V gene encodes CDR1 SNHLY and CDR2 FYNNEI. The CDR3 region has the DNA TGTGCCAGCAGTTTGACAGGGTCGGAGACTGAAGCTTTCTTT. This translates into CASSLTGSETEAFF.

This clonotype was counted between two and nine times. J is TRBJ1-4 and V is TRBV29-1; TRBD1 agrees at 10 bases. This CDR3 is 13 amino acids long. CDR1 is SQVTM, CDR2 ANQGSEA, per germline. V lost 7 bases to trimming and J lost 7 bases; unmatched junction nucleotides: 6. The CDR3, as DNA: TGCAGCGCTTCGGGGACAGGGGTTGAAAAACTGTTTTTT. Translation gives CSASGTGVEKLFF.

This chain connects TRBV5-1 to TRBJ2-5, with D perhaps matching TRBD1 (6 bases). Trimming removed 6 bases at V and 1 base at J, with 16 bases between. CDR3 size: 15 residues. In germline, CDR1 is SGHRS, CDR2 YFSETQ. The DNA for the CDR3 is TGCGCCAGCATCTTTGGGATAGGGGGCCAAGAGACCCAGTACTTC. This encodes CASIFGIGGQETQYF.

The sample holds a few counts of this clonotype. The genes are TRBV9 and TRBJ2-5; D is perhaps TRBD2 (6 bases). Germline assignment: CDR1 SGDLS and CDR2 YYNGEE. The CDR3 is 15 amino acids. The germline V and J ends were trimmed by 0 bases and 1 base, with 10 bases remaining between them. The CDR3 DNA reads as TGTGCCAGCAGCGTAGTCGGGGGTCCCCAAGAGACCCAGTACTTC. Its protein product is CASSVVGGPQETQYF.